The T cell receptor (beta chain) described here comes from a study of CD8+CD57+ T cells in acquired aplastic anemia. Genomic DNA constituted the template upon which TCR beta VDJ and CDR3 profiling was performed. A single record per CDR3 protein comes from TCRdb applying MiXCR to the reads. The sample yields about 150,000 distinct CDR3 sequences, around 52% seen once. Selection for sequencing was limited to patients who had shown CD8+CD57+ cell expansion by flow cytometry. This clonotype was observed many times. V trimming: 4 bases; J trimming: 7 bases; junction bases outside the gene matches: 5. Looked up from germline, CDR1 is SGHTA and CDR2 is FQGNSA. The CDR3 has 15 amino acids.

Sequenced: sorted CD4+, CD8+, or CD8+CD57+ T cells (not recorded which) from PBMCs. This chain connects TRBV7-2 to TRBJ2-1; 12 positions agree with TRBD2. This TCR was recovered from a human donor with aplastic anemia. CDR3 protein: CASSYGLAGKNEQFF. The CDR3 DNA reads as TGTGCCAGCAGCTACGGACTAGCGGGAAAGAATGAGCAGTTCTTC.